The 18 T cell receptor beta chains listed next were all sequenced from one sample in a study of beta chain features in type 1 diabetes. The authors reverse transcribed all of the isolated RNA, so sequencing captured expressed TCRB transcripts. Profiling relied on immunoSEQ multiplex PCR, and the TCRdb table lists in-frame clones only, not all of them. The sample has fewer than 650,000 clones, around 15% seen once; the top ten hold under 0.095%. Sequencing input: naive CD4+ T cells from blood. The receptors were gathered from a man aged 18 to 30 in good health.

The rearrangement links TRBV5-1 to TRBJ2-7, with D possibly being TRBD1 or TRBD2 (5 bases each). The V gene's germline CDR1 is SGHRS and CDR2 YFSETQ. CDR3 length equals 15 residues. The ends were cut back, 0 bases at V and 1 base at J, with 11 bases in the middle. As DNA, the CDR3 is TGCGCCAGCAGCTTGGTTCGCGAGGGGTCCTACGAGCAGTACTTC. Protein product: CASSLVREGSYEQYF.

CDR3 bases: TGTGCCAGCAGCCAAGCGGGGCTCCTCGTGAATGAGCAGTTCTTC. Protein sequence: CASSQAGLLVNEQFF. The V call is TRBV14, the J call TRBJ2-1; D may match TRBD1 or TRBD2 (5 bases each). Trimming pared 1 base from V and 7 bases from J, leaving 14 bases between. Germline-derived CDR1 and CDR2 are SGHDN and FVKESK. This CDR3 comprises 15 residues.

V and J are TRBV18 and TRBJ2-1, with TRBD1 matching 7 bases. After removal of 5 bases from V and 7 bases from J, the junction contained 2 bases not matched to a gene. CDR3 size: 12 residues. The germline gives CDR1 KGHSH, CDR2 LQKENI. CDR3 sequence reads: CASSTGDNEQFF. The CDR3 DNA sequence: TGTGCCAGCTCAACAGGGGATAATGAGCAGTTCTTC.

CDR3 protein: CAWRKRGVLDTQYF. The CDR3 DNA follows: TGTGCCTGGAGGAAGCGGGGGGTCCTAGATACGCAGTATTTT. The chain has TRBV30 and TRBJ2-3, with 9 positions matching TRBD2. The CDR3 covers 14 residues. Looked up from germline, CDR1 is GTSNPN and CDR2 is SVGIG (reference sequence). V shed 3 bases and J 5 bases; nucleotides not matched to a gene: 6.

The sample holds a few counts of this clone. J is TRBJ1-1 and V is TRBV27; D possibly corresponds to TRBD1 (5 bases). The germline V gene has CDR1 MNHEY and CDR2 SMNVEV (reference sequence). CDR3 length: 15 amino acids. Trimming left V 2 bases short and J 1 base short, with 11 bases between. CDR3 in amino acids: CASSLGASGNTEAFF. The DNA for the CDR3 is TGTGCCAGCAGTTTAGGGGCTTCCGGGAACACTGAAGCTTTCTTT.

The chain has TRBV5-4 and TRBJ2-7; tentatively, D is TRBD1 or TRBD2 (5 bases each). This CDR3 contains 15 residues. V was trimmed by 2 bases and J by 2 bases, leaving 14 bases between them. Germline V gives CDR1 SGHNT, CDR2 YYREEE (reference sequence). CDR3 protein: CASSFGQGEAYEQYF. The DNA of the CDR3 is TGTGCCAGCAGCTTTGGGCAGGGAGAGGCCTACGAGCAGTACTTC.

The V and J genes are TRBV6-5 and TRBJ2-3; D gene ambiguous. Germline V gene data show CDR1 as MNHEY and CDR2 as SVGAGI. The CDR3 totals 15 residues. V lost 0 bases, J lost 2 bases, and 9 bases lay in between. The CDR3 DNA reads TGTGCCAGCAGTTACTCCGGCGGAGCCACAGATACGCAGTATTTT. Encoded protein: CASSYSGGATDTQYF.

In the case of this clone: The junction shows a germline mismatch at one end, possibly a read error. The chain carries TRBV7-7 and TRBJ2-2; tentative D call: TRBD1 (6 bases). Germline V gene sequence: CDR1 SSHAT, CDR2 FNYEAQ (reference sequence). The CDR3 runs to 15 residues. The chain's CDR3 is CASSTGTPNTGELFF. DNA of the CDR3: TGTGCTAGCAGCACCGGGACACCGAACACCGGGGAGCTGTTTTTT.

This clone has more than one count but fewer than ten. The genes are TRBV5-1 and TRBJ2-7; TRBD1 agrees at 9 bases. The germline V gene encodes CDR1 SGHRS and CDR2 YFSETQ. This CDR3 spans 15 amino acids. With 1 base clipped from V and 4 bases from J, the junction kept 6 bases outside the gene matches. In nucleotides, the CDR3 is TGCGCCAGCAGCTTGTCTGGGACAGGGTCTTACGAGCAGTACTTC. Protein: CASSLSGTGSYEQYF.

This clone was counted between two and nine times. The rearrangement uses TRBV19 and TRBJ2-6, with D unclear. V dropped 6 bases and J dropped 2 bases, with 26 bases sitting between them. CDR1 is LNHDA, CDR2 SQIVND, per germline (reference sequence). This CDR3 has 20 amino acids. CDR3 in DNA: TGTGCCAGTAGGCCCGGAGCTTTGGGCCAGCCCCTTCCTGGGGCCAACGTCCTGACTTTC. Translating it yields CASRPGALGQPLPGANVLTF.

This clone was found a few times. This chain links TRBV14 with TRBJ2-6, with D maybe TRBD2 (5 bases). The CDR3 totals 17 residues. Germline CDR1 and CDR2: SGHDN and FVKESK. V dropped 0 bases and J dropped 4 bases, with 13 bases sitting between them. This CDR3 is CASSQDEGRKGANVLTF. DNA for the CDR3: TGTGCCAGCAGCCAAGATGAGGGAAGGAAAGGGGCCAACGTCCTGACTTTC. Filled out from reference TRBV14 and TRBJ2-6, the complete variable domain reads EAGVTQFPSHSVIEKGQTVTLRCDPISGHDNLYWYRRVMGKEIKFLLHFVKESKQDESGMPNNRFLAERTGGTYSTLKVQPAELEDSGVYFCASSQDEGRKGANVLTFGAGSRLTVL.

This sequence joins TRBV27 and TRBJ2-2, with TRBD1 matching over 9 bases. V lost 9 bases to trimming and J lost 2 bases; unmatched junction nucleotides: 13. The CDR3 runs to 17 residues. Looked up from germline, CDR1 is MNHEY and CDR2 is SMNVEV (reference sequence). The CDR3 region has the DNA TGTGCCAGTCCCCCCTACCCGGGACAGGGAAACACCGGGGAGCTGTTTTTT. Its protein is CASPPYPGQGNTGELFF.

The rearrangement uses TRBV5-1 and TRBJ1-3, with a tentative D call TRBD1 (6 bases). The ends were cut back, 4 bases at V and 0 bases at J, with 8 bases in the middle. The CDR3 has 14 amino acids. From germline, CDR1 is SGHRS and CDR2 YFSETQ. CDR3 nucleotide sequence: TGCGCCAGCAGCAGGACAGACTCTGGAAACACCATATATTTT. It translates to CASSRTDSGNTIYF.

This sequence joins TRBV4-2 and TRBJ1-4, with D unclear. Between the trimmed V and J ends, which lost 1 base and 3 bases, there was a span of 12 bases. Germline V lookup: CDR1 LGHNA, CDR2 YNFKEQ. The CDR3 has 16 amino acids. DNA for the CDR3: TGTGCCAGCAGCCAAGTTGGGTCTGGAGCTAATGAAAAACTGTTTTTT. Translating it yields CASSQVGSGANEKLFF.

This chain uses TRBV19 with TRBJ1-2; TRBD1 is a possible D gene (5 bases). From germline, CDR1 is LNHDA and CDR2 SQIVND (reference sequence). The CDR3 spans 14 residues. V was cut by 4 bases and J by 4 bases, with 13 bases left in between. Here the CDR3 reads CASSRQLTSYGYTF. Written as DNA, the CDR3 is TGTGCCAGTAGTAGACAGCTCACATCCTATGGCTACACCTTC.

The V call is TRBV18, the J call TRBJ1-3; the D is unclear. The CDR3 runs 17 residues. In germline, CDR1 is KGHSH, CDR2 LQKENI. Deletions cut 3 bases from V and 0 bases from J, with 15 bases between. CDR3 amino acids: CASSPLSELISGNTIYF. As DNA, the CDR3 is TGTGCCAGCTCACCGCTCTCCGAGTTGATCTCTGGAAACACCATATATTTT.

This clone came up a few times. The chain has TRBV7-3 and TRBJ1-1; 11 nucleotides agree with TRBD1. Per germline, CDR1 SGHTA and CDR2 FQGTGA. The CDR3 is 17 residues long. Germline trimming cut 8 bases from V and 0 bases from J; bases unmatched to any gene: 11. Here the CDR3 DNA reads TGTGCCAGCGCCAGGGGAGGGACAGGGGGAGTGAACACTGAAGCTTTCTTT. It is translated as CASARGGTGGVNTEAFF.

This clone was picked up one time. The genes are TRBV6-5 and TRBJ2-1; tentative D call: TRBD1 (6 bases). Germline V gene data show CDR1 as MNHEY and CDR2 as SVGAGI. The CDR3 totals 11 residues. V was trimmed by 6 bases and J by 10 bases, leaving 10 bases between them. CDR3 nucleotide sequence: TGTGCCAGCAGAACCGGGACAGAGCAGTTCTTC. It codes for CASRTGTEQFF.